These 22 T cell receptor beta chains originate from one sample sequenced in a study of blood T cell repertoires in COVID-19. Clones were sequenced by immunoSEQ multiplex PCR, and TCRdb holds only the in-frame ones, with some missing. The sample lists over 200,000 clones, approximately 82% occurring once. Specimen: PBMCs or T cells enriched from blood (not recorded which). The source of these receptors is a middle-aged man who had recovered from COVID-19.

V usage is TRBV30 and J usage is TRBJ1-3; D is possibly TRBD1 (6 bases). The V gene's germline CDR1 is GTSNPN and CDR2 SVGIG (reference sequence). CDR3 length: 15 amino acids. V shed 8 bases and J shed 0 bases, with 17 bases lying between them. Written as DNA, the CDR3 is TGTGCCCATAGCGGGGGGCCTTACTCTGGAAACACCATATATTTT. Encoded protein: CAHSGGPYSGNTIYF.

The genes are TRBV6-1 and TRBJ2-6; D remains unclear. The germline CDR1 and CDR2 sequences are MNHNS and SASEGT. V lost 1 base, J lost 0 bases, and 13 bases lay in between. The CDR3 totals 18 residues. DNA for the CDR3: TGTGCCAGCAGTGAAGTTCTGGCAACAAGCTCTGGGGCCAACGTCCTGACTTTC. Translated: CASSEVLATSSGANVLTF.

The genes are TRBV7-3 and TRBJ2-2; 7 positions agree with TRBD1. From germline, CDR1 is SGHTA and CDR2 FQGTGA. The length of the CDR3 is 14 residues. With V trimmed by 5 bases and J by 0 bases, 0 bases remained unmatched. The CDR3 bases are TGTGCCAGCAGCCAGGGGGCGAACACCGGGGAGCTGTTTTTT. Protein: CASSQGANTGELFF.

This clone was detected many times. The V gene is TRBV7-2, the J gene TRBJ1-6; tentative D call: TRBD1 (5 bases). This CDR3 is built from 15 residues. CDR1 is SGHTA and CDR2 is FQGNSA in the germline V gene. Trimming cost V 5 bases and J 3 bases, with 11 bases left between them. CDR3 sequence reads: CASSRGGIYNSPLHF. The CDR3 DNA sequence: TGTGCCAGCAGCCGCGGGGGGATCTATAATTCACCCCTCCACTTT.

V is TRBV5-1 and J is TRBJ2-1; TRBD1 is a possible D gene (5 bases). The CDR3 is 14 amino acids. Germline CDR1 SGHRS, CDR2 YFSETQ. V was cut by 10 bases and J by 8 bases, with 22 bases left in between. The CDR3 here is CAFGVVPTRDEQFF. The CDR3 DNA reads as TGCGCCTTCGGAGTCGTCCCAACCAGGGATGAGCAGTTCTTC.

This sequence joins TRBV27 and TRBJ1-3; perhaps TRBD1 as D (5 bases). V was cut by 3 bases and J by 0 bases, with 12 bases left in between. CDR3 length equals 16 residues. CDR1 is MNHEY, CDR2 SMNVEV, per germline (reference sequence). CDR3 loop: CASSLGWGGSGNTIYF. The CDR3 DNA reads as TGTGCCAGCAGTTTGGGCTGGGGCGGCTCTGGAAACACCATATATTTT.

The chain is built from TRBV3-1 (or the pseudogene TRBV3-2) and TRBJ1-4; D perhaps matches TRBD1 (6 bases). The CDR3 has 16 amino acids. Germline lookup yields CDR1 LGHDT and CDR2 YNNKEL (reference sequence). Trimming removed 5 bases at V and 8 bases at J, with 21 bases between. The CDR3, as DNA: TGTGCCAGCAGCTTATACTCGACAGGTGGAGGAGAAAAACTGTTTTTT. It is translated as CASSLYSTGGGEKLFF.

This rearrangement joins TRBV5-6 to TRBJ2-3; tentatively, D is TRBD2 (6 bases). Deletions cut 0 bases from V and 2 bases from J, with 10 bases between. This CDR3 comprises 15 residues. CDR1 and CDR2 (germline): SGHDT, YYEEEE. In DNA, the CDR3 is TGTGCCAGCAGCTTGGTGGGACTGTACACAGATACGCAGTATTTT. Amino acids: CASSLVGLYTDTQYF.

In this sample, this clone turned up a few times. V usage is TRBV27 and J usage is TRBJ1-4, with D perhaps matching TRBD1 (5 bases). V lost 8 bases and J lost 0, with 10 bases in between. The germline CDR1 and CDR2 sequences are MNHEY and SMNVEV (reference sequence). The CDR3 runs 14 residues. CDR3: CASRGTPTNEKLFF. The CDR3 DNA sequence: TGTGCCAGCCGGGGGACCCCAACTAATGAAAAACTGTTTTTT.

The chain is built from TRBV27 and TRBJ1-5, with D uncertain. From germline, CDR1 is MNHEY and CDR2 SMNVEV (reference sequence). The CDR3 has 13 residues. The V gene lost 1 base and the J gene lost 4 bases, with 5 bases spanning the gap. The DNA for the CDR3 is TGTGCCAGCAGTTTATGGCAGAATCAGCCCCAGCATTTT. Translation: CASSLWQNQPQHF.

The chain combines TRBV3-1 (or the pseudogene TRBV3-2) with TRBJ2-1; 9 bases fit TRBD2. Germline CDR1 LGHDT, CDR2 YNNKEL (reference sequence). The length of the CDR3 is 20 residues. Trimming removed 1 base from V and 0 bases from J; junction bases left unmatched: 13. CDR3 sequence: CASSQGRASGVLSSYNEQFF. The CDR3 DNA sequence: TGTGCCAGCAGCCAAGGTCGGGCTAGCGGGGTACTCAGCTCCTACAATGAGCAGTTCTTC.

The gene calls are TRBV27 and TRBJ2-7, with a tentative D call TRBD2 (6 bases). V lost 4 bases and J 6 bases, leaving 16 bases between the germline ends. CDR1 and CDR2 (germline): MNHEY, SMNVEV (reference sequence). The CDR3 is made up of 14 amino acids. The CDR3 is CASSSPGLRLEQYF. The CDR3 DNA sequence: TGTGCCAGCAGTTCCCCGGGACTCAGGCTCGAGCAGTACTTC.

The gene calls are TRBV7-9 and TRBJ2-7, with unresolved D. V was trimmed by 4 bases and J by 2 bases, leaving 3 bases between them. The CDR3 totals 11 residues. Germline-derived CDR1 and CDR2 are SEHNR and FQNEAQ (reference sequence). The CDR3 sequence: CASSSTYEQYF. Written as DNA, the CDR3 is TGTGCCAGCAGCTCCACCTACGAGCAGTACTTC.

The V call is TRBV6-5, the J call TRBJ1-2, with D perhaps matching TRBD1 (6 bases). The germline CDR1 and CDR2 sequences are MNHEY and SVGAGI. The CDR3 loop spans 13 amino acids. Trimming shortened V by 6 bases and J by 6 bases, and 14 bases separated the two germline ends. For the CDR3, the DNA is TGTGCCAGCAGCCAAGGACAGTCTAATGGCTACACCTTC. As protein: CASSQGQSNGYTF.

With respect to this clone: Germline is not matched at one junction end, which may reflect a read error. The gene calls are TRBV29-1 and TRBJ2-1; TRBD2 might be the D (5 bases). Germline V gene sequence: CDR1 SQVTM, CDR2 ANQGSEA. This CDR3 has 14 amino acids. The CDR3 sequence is CSVELGLSFNEQFF. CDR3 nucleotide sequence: TGCAGCGTTGAGCTTGGACTCTCCTTCAATGAGCAGTTCTTC.

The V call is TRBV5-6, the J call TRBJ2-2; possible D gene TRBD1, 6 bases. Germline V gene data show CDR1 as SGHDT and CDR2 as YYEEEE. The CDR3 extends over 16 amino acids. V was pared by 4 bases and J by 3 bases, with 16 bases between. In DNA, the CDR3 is TGTGCCAGCAGCCTCGGGACACGGGGAGACACCGGGGAGCTGTTTTTT. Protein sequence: CASSLGTRGDTGELFF.

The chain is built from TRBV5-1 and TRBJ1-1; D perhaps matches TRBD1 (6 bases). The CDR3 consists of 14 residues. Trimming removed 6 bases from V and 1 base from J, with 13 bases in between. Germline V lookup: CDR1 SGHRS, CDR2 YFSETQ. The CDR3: CASTRDTRNTEAFF. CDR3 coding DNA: TGCGCCAGCACCCGGGACACCAGGAACACTGAAGCTTTCTTT.

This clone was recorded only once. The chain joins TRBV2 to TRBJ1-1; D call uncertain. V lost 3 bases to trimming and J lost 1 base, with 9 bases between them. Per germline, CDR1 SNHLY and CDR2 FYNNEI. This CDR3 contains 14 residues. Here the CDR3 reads CASSDPRGNTEAFF. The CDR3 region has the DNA TGTGCCAGCAGTGACCCTCGGGGGAACACTGAAGCTTTCTTT.

CDR3 coding DNA: TGTGCCAGTAAGCCGGGACAGGGGGCTCCATCTGGGGCCAACGTCCTGACTTTC. The encoded protein is CASKPGQGAPSGANVLTF. The V call is TRBV19, the J call TRBJ2-6; 12 positions match TRBD1. The germline V gene has CDR1 LNHDA and CDR2 SQIVND (reference sequence). V lost 7 bases to trimming and J lost 1 base; unmatched junction nucleotides: 8. This CDR3 has 18 amino acids.

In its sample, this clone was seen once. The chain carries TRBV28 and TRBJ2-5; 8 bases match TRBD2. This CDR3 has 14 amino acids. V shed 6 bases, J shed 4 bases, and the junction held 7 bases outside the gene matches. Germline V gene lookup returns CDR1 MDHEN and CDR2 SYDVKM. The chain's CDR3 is CASSIAGPGETQYF. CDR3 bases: TGTGCCAGCAGCATAGCGGGGCCGGGAGAGACCCAGTACTTC.

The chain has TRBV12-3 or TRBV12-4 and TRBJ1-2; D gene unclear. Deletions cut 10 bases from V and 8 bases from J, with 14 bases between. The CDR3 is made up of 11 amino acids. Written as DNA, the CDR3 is TGTGCCACCCTAAAGACATGGGGCTACACCTTC. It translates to CATLKTWGYTF.

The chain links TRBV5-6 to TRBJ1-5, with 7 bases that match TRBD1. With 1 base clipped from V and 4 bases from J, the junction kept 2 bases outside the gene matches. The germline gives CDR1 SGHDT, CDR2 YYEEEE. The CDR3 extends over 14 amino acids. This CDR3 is CASSLRGQNQPQHF. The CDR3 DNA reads TGTGCCAGCAGCTTGAGGGGACAGAATCAGCCCCAGCATTTT. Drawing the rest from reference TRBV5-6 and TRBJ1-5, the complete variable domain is DAGVTQSPTHLIKTRGQQVTLRCSPKSGHDTVSWYQQALGQGPQFIFQYYEEEERQRGNFPDRFSGHQFPNYSSELNVNALLLGDSALYLCASSLRGQNQPQHFGDGTRLSIL.